This T cell receptor (beta chain) was recovered during a study of shared clonotypes between healthy human individuals. General study points: With few donors, the genetic and exposure-history diversity represented was limited. Though the depth was large, rarefaction showed that sorted-subset sequencing was incomplete.

CDR3 length equals 16 residues. Germline V gene sequence: CDR1 MNHEY, CDR2 SMNVEV (reference sequence). The germline V and J ends were trimmed by 8 bases and 3 bases, with 21 bases remaining between them. Researchers partitioned CD4+ cells into CD45RA+ naive and CD45RA-negative memory subsets. This clone has more than one count but fewer than ten. Its antigen is not identified. The repertoire was sequenced with immunoSEQ multiplex PCR; TCRdb's copy has only in-frame clones and lacks some. The table includes about 980,000 clones, 60% to 85% detected once. The gene calls are TRBV27 and TRBJ2-3; D may be TRBD2 (7 bases). The receptor comes from a man aged 18 to 30 in good health. Input material: memory CD4+ T cells sorted from blood. Described subset: CD45RA-negative fraction. The DNA of the CDR3 is TGTGCCAGCTCCCCCCGTTCGGGGGGCGGGACAGATACGCAGTATTTT. This encodes CASSPRSGGGTDTQYF.